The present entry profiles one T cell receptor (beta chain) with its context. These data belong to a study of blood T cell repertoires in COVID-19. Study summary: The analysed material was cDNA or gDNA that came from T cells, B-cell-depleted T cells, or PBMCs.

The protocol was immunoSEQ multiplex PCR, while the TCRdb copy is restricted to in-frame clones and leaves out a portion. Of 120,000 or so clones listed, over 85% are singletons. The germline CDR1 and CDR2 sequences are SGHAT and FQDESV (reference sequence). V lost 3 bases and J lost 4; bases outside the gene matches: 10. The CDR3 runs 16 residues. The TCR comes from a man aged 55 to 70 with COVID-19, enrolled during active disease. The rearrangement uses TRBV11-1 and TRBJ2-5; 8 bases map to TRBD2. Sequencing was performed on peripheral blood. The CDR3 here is CASSFPPGGPGETQYF. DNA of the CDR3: TGTGCCAGCAGCTTCCCTCCGGGAGGGCCAGGAGAGACCCAGTACTTC.